The 16 T cell receptor beta chains reported below all come from one sample, sequenced in a study of blood T cell repertoires in COVID-19. The protocol was immunoSEQ multiplex PCR, while the TCRdb copy is restricted to in-frame clones and leaves out a portion. The table includes roughly 40,000 clones, about 87% detected once. Specimen: peripheral blood. The receptors were gathered from a woman between 65 and 79 years old with acute or convalescent COVID-19.

This rearrangement joins TRBV19 to TRBJ2-1, with 13 bases lining up with TRBD2. CDR3 size: 15 residues. Germline CDR1 reads LNHDA; CDR2 reads SQIVND (reference sequence). The J segment lost 8 bases and the V segment lost 8 bases, leaving 9 bases of the junction unmatched. CDR3 nucleotides: TGTGCCAGTCAACCGGGGACTAGCGGGAACGATGAGCAGTTCTTC. It encodes CASQPGTSGNDEQFF.

This sequence joins TRBV5-6 and TRBJ2-3, with 8 bases aligning to TRBD2. V shed 0 bases, J shed 3 bases, and the junction held 3 bases outside the gene matches. Germline V gives CDR1 SGHDT, CDR2 YYEEEE. The CDR3 length is 15 residues. CDR3 region: CASSLVGLETDTQYF. The CDR3 DNA is TGTGCCAGCAGCTTGGTGGGACTAGAAACAGATACGCAGTATTTT.

The V gene is TRBV7-3, the J gene TRBJ1-1, with 7 bases fitting TRBD1. Germline lookup yields CDR1 SGHTA and CDR2 FQGTGA. The CDR3 has 13 residues. V lost 4 bases to trimming and J lost 3 bases; unmatched junction nucleotides: 2. CDR3 region: CASSSQGDTEAFF. CDR3 DNA: TGTGCCAGCAGCTCCCAGGGGGACACTGAAGCTTTCTTT.

The V call is TRBV30, the J call TRBJ1-5, with TRBD1 identical over 9 bases. CDR3 size: 14 residues. Germline CDR1 and CDR2: GTSNPN and SVGIG (reference sequence). The V and J ends lost 2 bases and 4 bases, in that order; junction bases with no gene match: 3. Written as DNA, the CDR3 is TGTGCCTGGAGTCCCGGGACAGGGAATCAGCCCCAGCATTTT. Its translation is CAWSPGTGNQPQHF.

The gene calls are TRBV27 and TRBJ1-5; D gene uncertain. V was clipped by 10 bases and J by 8 bases, with 6 bases between them. The CDR3 totals 9 residues. From germline, CDR1 is MNHEY and CDR2 SMNVEV (reference sequence). CDR3 residues: CANKKPQHF. CDR3 nucleotide sequence: TGTGCCAACAAGAAGCCCCAGCATTTT.

This clone was seen a handful of times. The V gene is TRBV19, the J gene TRBJ2-3; 8 bases line up with TRBD2. Germline values: CDR1 LNHDA, CDR2 SQIVND (reference sequence). The CDR3 length is 17 residues. The ends lost 4 bases at V and 3 bases at J; junction bases unmatched: 12. For the CDR3, the DNA is TGTGCCAGTAGTACGCTCGGTCGAGCGGGAGCAACAGATACGCAGTATTTT. Protein: CASSTLGRAGATDTQYF.

The rearrangement joins TRBV5-6 to TRBJ2-6; TRBD2 aligns across 7 bases. The CDR3 runs 15 residues. Trimming took 4 bases from V and 10 from J; bases not matched to a gene: 11. Germline loops: CDR1 SGHDT, CDR2 YYEEEE. CDR3 amino acids: CASSTALERGNVLTF. DNA for the CDR3: TGTGCCAGCAGCACCGCACTGGAGCGGGGAAACGTCCTGACTTTC. Full variable domain (outside the CDR3, taken from reference TRBV5-6 and TRBJ2-6): DAGVTQSPTHLIKTRGQQVTLRCSPKSGHDTVSWYQQALGQGPQFIFQYYEEEERQRGNFPDRFSGHQFPNYSSELNVNALLLGDSALYLCASSTALERGNVLTFGAGSRLTVL.

The chain recombines TRBV12-3 or TRBV12-4 with TRBJ1-5; a possible D gene is TRBD1 (5 bases). Trimming cost V 3 bases and J 6 bases, with 6 bases left between them. This CDR3 has 12 residues. This CDR3 reads CASSFGGQPQHF. CDR3 DNA: TGTGCCAGCAGTTTCGGGGGTCAGCCCCAGCATTTT.

The rearrangement joins TRBV7-9 to TRBJ1-1; D gene uncertain. Germline CDR1 reads SEHNR; CDR2 reads FQNEAQ (reference sequence). Trimming stripped 3 bases from V and 0 bases from J, with 8 bases between. The CDR3 runs 14 residues. The CDR3 protein is CASSLGVMNTEAFF. CDR3 in DNA: TGTGCCAGCAGCTTGGGCGTTATGAACACTGAAGCTTTCTTT.

This clone was seen just once. The V and J genes are TRBV7-8 and TRBJ2-7; 10 bases agree with TRBD1. The V gene's germline CDR1 is SGHVS and CDR2 FQNEAQ. The CDR3 runs 19 residues. Trimming took 1 base from V and 1 from J; bases not matched to a gene: 13. In DNA form, the CDR3 reads TGTGCCAGCAGCTTAGTGCGTCGGACAGGGGGTGGTCGGTCCTACGAGCAGTACGTC. It codes for CASSLVRRTGGGRSYEQYV.

The chain is built from TRBV11-1 and TRBJ1-5, with D uncertain. Germline V CDR1 and CDR2: SGHAT, FQDESV (reference sequence). This CDR3 is built from 12 residues. V shed 2 bases and J shed 11 bases, with 10 bases lying between them. The CDR3 nucleotides are TGTGCCAGCAGCTTAAGCCGGGATTCCCAGCATTTT. Translation: CASSLSRDSQHF.

The chain couples TRBV14 to TRBJ2-2; possible D gene TRBD2, 6 bases. Per germline, CDR1 SGHDN and CDR2 FVKESK. The CDR3 covers 15 residues. Trimming pared 4 bases from V and 0 bases from J, leaving 9 bases between. The CDR3 spells CASSRDFANTGELFF. DNA for the CDR3: TGTGCCAGCAGCCGGGACTTCGCGAACACCGGGGAGCTGTTTTTT.

The rearrangement joins TRBV28 to TRBJ2-1, with 10 bases identical to TRBD2. This CDR3 is 16 amino acids long. Germline assignment: CDR1 MDHEN and CDR2 SYDVKM. Germline trimming cut 1 base from V and 0 bases from J; bases unmatched to any gene: 0. CDR3 amino acids: CASSLSSGGSYNEQFF. As DNA, the CDR3 is TGTGCCAGCAGTTTATCTAGCGGGGGCTCCTACAATGAGCAGTTCTTC.

This chain links TRBV4-3 with TRBJ2-1; D ambiguous. V shed 3 bases and J shed 7 bases, with 22 bases lying between them. The germline CDR1 and CDR2 sequences are LGHNA and YSLEER. The CDR3 has 17 amino acids. Here the CDR3 reads CASSQDLQTSLWNEQFF. The CDR3 coding sequence is TGCGCCAGCAGCCAGGATCTACAGACCTCCTTATGGAATGAGCAGTTCTTC.

CDR3 sequence (DNA): TGCAGTGCTAGTTTGGGGACAGGCTCCTACGAGCAGTACGTC. Translating it yields CSASLGTGSYEQYV. V usage is TRBV20-1 and J usage is TRBJ2-7, with 8 bases identical to TRBD1. Germline V gene data show CDR1 as DFQATT and CDR2 as SNEGSKA (reference sequence). The trim removed 3 bases at V and 0 bases at J, leaving 4 bases unmatched. The CDR3 has 14 amino acids.

The gene calls are TRBV28 and TRBJ2-1; D gene ambiguous. Trimming cost V 5 bases and J 8 bases, with 7 bases left between them. This CDR3 is 11 amino acids long. Germline CDR1 is MDHEN and CDR2 is SYDVKM. For the CDR3, the DNA is TGTGCCAGCAGTCCCCTCTATGAGCAGTTCTTC. Translating gives CASSPLYEQFF. The complete variable domain, with remaining parts taken from reference TRBV28 and TRBJ2-1, reads DVKVTQSSRYLVKRTGEKVFLECVQDMDHENMFWYRQDPGLGLRLIYFSYDVKMKEKGDIPEGYSVSREKKERFSLILESASTNQTSMYLCASSPLYEQFFGPGTRLTVL.